This TCR beta chain was retrieved from a study of blood T cell repertoires in COVID-19. As handled by the study authors: Cell counts per sample came from amplifying reference gene primers. Using immunoSEQ multiplex PCR, the repertoire was profiled, and TCRdb retains in-frame clones only, with some absent. D and trimming come from the DNA, and the V and J calls and clone size come from that table. The sample gives under 95,000 clones, roughly 80% of which show up once; 11% is in the top ten. This clone was observed a single time. V trimming: 5 bases; J trimming: 5 bases; junction bases outside the gene matches: 8. The CDR3 length is 14 residues. CDR1 and CDR2 (germline): MDHEN, SYDVKM.

The chain recombines TRBV28 with TRBJ2-5; TRBD1 matches 7 bases. This TCR came from a man in his 70s with acute or convalescent COVID-19. The sequenced material came from peripheral blood. The CDR3, as DNA: TGTGCCAGCAGTCAAGGGACAGTAGGGGAGACCCAGTACTTC. As protein: CASSQGTVGETQYF.